The present T cell receptor (beta chain) was sequenced within a study of OX40 agonist ivuxolimab in advanced cancers. About the research overall: Past anti-PD-1, anti-PD-L1 or anti-CTLA-4 therapy was accepted, and 40% had received some.

The cohort excluded patients with autoimmune disease history or systemic immunosuppression. This table comes from immunoSEQ multiplex PCR, and its TCRdb copy is limited to in-frame clones, with some not included. The table lists 80,000 to 95,000 clones, more than 80% of them singletons. The sequence was obtained from an adult with an advanced solid tumor such as melanoma, head and neck, liver or kidney cancer. Specimen: CD4+ or CD8+ T cells sorted from blood, collected in a trial of the OX40 agonist ivuxolimab.

DNA of the CDR3: TGTGCCAGCAGCTTAAAGGGACAGGAATTTTCTCGAAACAATGAGCAGTTCTTC. Its protein product is CASSLKGQEFSRNNEQFF. This chain links TRBV7-3 with TRBJ2-1, with 8 nucleotides matching TRBD1. Trimming took 1 base from V and 5 from J; bases not matched to a gene: 13. The germline V gene encodes CDR1 SGHTA and CDR2 FQGTGA. The CDR3 totals 18 residues.